This T cell receptor beta chain was observed in a study of T cells in Graves' hyperthyroidism and ophthalmopathy. V gave up 3 bases and J gave up 4 bases, with 6 bases separating them. Germline CDR1 reads SNHLY; CDR2 reads FYNNEI. This CDR3 is 13 amino acids long. Ten or more counts support this clonotype. The CDR3 regions of TCR beta were amplified from RNA transcripts. Using the HTBI primer set, a first-round RT-PCR was run on the TCR CDR3. TCRdb redid the calling of the multiplex PCR reads with MiXCR, one entry per CDR3 protein. The sample has 450,000 to 650,000 distinct CDR3 sequences; under 25% are singletons.

This receptor was obtained from a man aged 18-30 years with Graves' hyperthyroidism. The sequencing input was blood. The V call is TRBV2, the J call TRBJ2-2; D gene unclear. CDR3 residues: CASSDVVTGELFF. CDR3 nucleotides: TGTGCCAGCAGTGACGTGGTCACCGGGGAGCTGTTTTTT. Looking up the rest from reference TRBV2 and TRBJ2-2 gives the full variable domain: EPEVTQTPSHQVTQMGQEVILRCVPISNHLYFYWYRQILGQKVEFLVSFYNNEISEKSEIFDDQFSVERPDGSNFTLKIRSTKLEDSAMYFCASSDVVTGELFFGEGSRLTVL.